These T cell receptor beta chains were read from a single sample in a study of blood T cell repertoires in COVID-19. The repertoire was sequenced with immunoSEQ multiplex PCR; TCRdb's copy has only in-frame clones and lacks some. The table has 150,000 to 200,000 clones, roughly 82% seen once; the top ten hold about 4.9%. Material: peripheral blood. These receptors were obtained from a woman aged 25 to 39 with acute or convalescent COVID-19. The CDR3 runs from the conserved cysteine through the conserved F or W. Each record gives: V gene, J gene, D gene, clone size, CDR3 length, CDR3 DNA, CDR3 protein. The D gene is left open where the match is weak. Size tells how often a clone was seen (once, few, many) or the class of an expanded clone, and some rows leave it out.

V: TRBV4-1; J: TRBJ1-2; D: NA; size: once; length: 14; DNA: TGCGCCAGCAGCCCGGTAACAGGGTTGTATGGCTACACCTTC; CDR3: CASSPVTGLYGYTF
V: TRBV7-2; J: TRBJ2-5; D: NA; size: NA; length: 16; DNA: TGTGCCAGCAGCTTAGCGATTTTGGCGGGGAGAGAGACCCAGTACTTC; CDR3: CASSLAILAGRETQYF
V: TRBV3-1/TRBV3-2; J: TRBJ2-2; D: NA; size: NA; length: 16; DNA: TGTGCCAGCAGTCCCCCTCGAGGGTCGAACACCGGGGAGCTGTTTTTT; CDR3: CASSPPRGSNTGELFF
V: TRBV4-2; J: TRBJ1-1; D: NA; size: once; length: 13; DNA: TGTGCCAGCAGCCAAGTTCGGGAGACTGAAGCTTTCTTT; CDR3: CASSQVRETEAFF
V: TRBV6-2/TRBV6-3; J: TRBJ2-3; D: TRBD2; size: NA; length: 15; DNA: TGTGCCAGCAGTACCTACCTCGGGGGGGCAGATACGCAGTATTTT; CDR3: CASSTYLGGADTQYF
V: TRBV20-1; J: TRBJ1-1; D: NA; size: NA; length: 11; DNA: TGCAGTGCTAGAGTTCACAAAGAAGCTTTCTTT; CDR3: CSARVHKEAFF
V: TRBV30; J: TRBJ2-1; D: NA; size: NA; length: 13; DNA: TGTGCCTGGAGTGTATGGGGGACTAATGAGCAGTTCTTC; CDR3: CAWSVWGTNEQFF
V: TRBV5-1; J: TRBJ2-2; D: TRBD2; size: NA; length: 15; DNA: TGCGCCAGCAGCAGGACTAGCGGCCACACCGGGGAGCTGTTTTTT; CDR3: CASSRTSGHTGELFF
V: TRBV6-5; J: TRBJ2-7; D: NA; size: NA; length: 14; DNA: TGTGCCAGCAGTATGACTCGTCAGAGAGGCGAGCAGTACTTC; CDR3: CASSMTRQRGEQYF
V: TRBV28; J: TRBJ1-2; D: TRBD1; size: NA; length: 17; DNA: TGTGCCAGCAGTTTATGGGGACAGGGCCTTTGGGACTATGGCTACACCTTC; CDR3: CASSLWGQGLWDYGYTF
V: TRBV2; J: TRBJ2-5; D: TRBD2; size: NA; length: 14; DNA: TGTGCCAGCAGTGAAGCGGTGGGGGGGGAGACCCAGTACTTC; CDR3: CASSEAVGGETQYF
V: TRBV5-1; J: TRBJ1-6; D: TRBD1; size: NA; length: 15; DNA: TGCGCCAGCAGCTTGGGGGGGGACAGCTTATCACCCCTCCACTTT; CDR3: CASSLGGDSLSPLHF
V: TRBV24-1; J: TRBJ2-1; D: NA; size: NA; length: 14; DNA: TGTGCCACCAGTGATTTTTGGACAGTCGGGGAGCAGTTCTTC; CDR3: CATSDFWTVGEQFF
V: TRBV5-5; J: TRBJ2-1; D: TRBD2; size: NA; length: 18; DNA: TGTGCCAGCAGCTTGAGGCTAGCGGGGGGAGTCTCCTACAATGAGCAGTTCTTC; CDR3: CASSLRLAGGVSYNEQFF
V: TRBV30; J: TRBJ2-7; D: TRBD2; size: NA; length: 18; DNA: TGTGCCTGGAGTGTACGGACAGGGACTAGCGGGAGGGCCTACGAGCAGTACTTC; CDR3: CAWSVRTGTSGRAYEQYF
V: TRBV6-4; J: TRBJ2-1; D: NA; size: NA; length: 14; DNA: TGTGCCAGCAGCATCGGAGGGACCTACAATGAGCAGTTCTTC; CDR3: CASSIGGTYNEQFF
V: TRBV9; J: TRBJ2-7; D: TRBD2; size: NA; length: 14; DNA: TGTGCCAGCAGCGTAACTAGCGGGACCCACGAGCAGTACTTC; CDR3: CASSVTSGTHEQYF
V: TRBV6-4; J: TRBJ1-5; D: TRBD1; size: NA; length: 16; DNA: TGTGCCAGCAGTGAATCACCGGGACAGGGGGATCAGCCCCAGCATTTT; CDR3: CASSESPGQGDQPQHF
V: TRBV11-3; J: TRBJ2-2; D: NA; size: few; length: 15; DNA: TGTGCCAGCAGCTTAGTCAAAGGGGACACCGGGGAGCTGTTTTTT; CDR3: CASSLVKGDTGELFF
V: TRBV5-8; J: TRBJ2-1; D: NA; size: NA; length: 11; DNA: TGTGCCAGCAGTCAGGGGTATGAGCAGTTCTTC; CDR3: CASSQGYEQFF
V: TRBV5-1; J: TRBJ2-2; D: NA; size: NA; length: 13; DNA: TGCGCCAGCAGCGTTTCGGGCACCGGGGAGCTGTTTTTT; CDR3: CASSVSGTGELFF
V: TRBV7-9; J: TRBJ1-4; D: NA; size: NA; length: 12; DNA: TGTGCCAGCAGCCACGAAAGGGGAAAACTGTTTTTT; CDR3: CASSHERGKLFF
V: TRBV9; J: TRBJ2-1; D: NA; size: NA; length: 15; DNA: TGTGCCAGCAGCGTGCGGAGTTTCTCCTACAATGAGCAGTTCTTC; CDR3: CASSVRSFSYNEQFF
V: TRBV13; J: TRBJ2-3; D: TRBD1; size: NA; length: 14; DNA: TGTGCCAGCAGCTCGAGACAGGGCCCGGATACGCAGTATTTT; CDR3: CASSSRQGPDTQYF
V: TRBV11-2; J: TRBJ1-1; D: NA; size: NA; length: 13; DNA: TGTGCCAGCAGCTTAGGCCCCGGGGGGGGAGCTTTCTTT; CDR3: CASSLGPGGGAFF
V: TRBV27; J: TRBJ2-1; D: NA; size: NA; length: 15; DNA: TGTGCCAGCAGCTTAAGCGGTAGCTCCTACAATGAGCAGTTCTTC; CDR3: CASSLSGSSYNEQFF
V: TRBV2; J: TRBJ1-1; D: NA; size: NA; length: 14; DNA: TGTGCCAGCAGTCTAACAGGGATGAACACTGAAGCTTTCTTT; CDR3: CASSLTGMNTEAFF
V: TRBV15; J: TRBJ2-2; D: TRBD1; size: NA; length: 16; DNA: TGTGCCACCAGGGAACCGACAGGGGGCAACACCGGGGAGCTGTTTTTT; CDR3: CATREPTGGNTGELFF
V: TRBV10-3; J: TRBJ2-7; D: NA; size: once; length: 17; DNA: TGTGCCATCAGTGAGTCGATGTCCATTCGGGTGGCCTACGAGCAGTACTTC; CDR3: CAISESMSIRVAYEQYF
V: TRBV27; J: TRBJ2-1; D: NA; size: NA; length: 13; DNA: TGTGCCAGCAGTTTCAGTGGTGGCAATGAGCAGTTCTTC; CDR3: CASSFSGGNEQFF
V: TRBV18; J: TRBJ1-1; D: NA; size: NA; length: 13; DNA: TGTGCCAGCTCACTTAAAGGACAGCAGAGAGCTTTCTTT; CDR3: CASSLKGQQRAFF
V: TRBV6-5; J: TRBJ2-5; D: TRBD2; size: once; length: 15; DNA: TGTGCCATTTCCCCCCTAGCGGGAGTGGGGGAGACCCAGTACTTC; CDR3: CAISPLAGVGETQYF
V: TRBV11-3; J: TRBJ2-7; D: TRBD1; size: NA; length: 15; DNA: TGTGCCAGCAGCCCACAGGGACAGGGTGAGGGCGAGCAGTACTTC; CDR3: CASSPQGQGEGEQYF
V: TRBV5-6; J: TRBJ1-1; D: NA; size: NA; length: 19; DNA: TGTGCCAGCAGGTTCTTCGGGCTTCCCAGACTGGACATGAACACTGAAGCTTTCTTT; CDR3: CASRFFGLPRLDMNTEAFF
V: TRBV6-5; J: TRBJ2-1; D: TRBD1; size: once; length: 15; DNA: TGTGCCAGCAGTTACTCGACAGGGGGCATGAATGAGCAGTTCTTC; CDR3: CASSYSTGGMNEQFF
V: TRBV7-9; J: TRBJ1-5; D: TRBD1; size: NA; length: 15; DNA: TGTGCCAGCAGTCGGACAGGGGACCGCAATCAGCCCCAGCATTTT; CDR3: CASSRTGDRNQPQHF
V: TRBV5-4; J: TRBJ2-1; D: TRBD2; size: NA; length: 17; DNA: TGTGCCAGCAGCCCGAAGGGGGGGACTAGCGGGAGTAATGAGCAGTTCTTC; CDR3: CASSPKGGTSGSNEQFF
V: TRBV9; J: TRBJ1-6; D: NA; size: NA; length: 14; DNA: TGTGCCAGCAGCGGGATCAGCGGGGGGTCACCCCTCCACTTT; CDR3: CASSGISGGSPLHF
V: TRBV6-2/TRBV6-3; J: TRBJ1-5; D: NA; size: NA; length: 13; DNA: TGTGCCAGCAGTCATGTTAGCAATCAGCCCCAGCATTTT; CDR3: CASSHVSNQPQHF
V: TRBV5-1; J: TRBJ2-5; D: NA; size: NA; length: 15; DNA: TGCGCCAGCAGCTTGTCCGCAGGGCCCCAAGAGACCCAGTACTTC; CDR3: CASSLSAGPQETQYF
V: TRBV5-4; J: TRBJ1-2; D: TRBD1; size: NA; length: 15; DNA: TGTGCCAGCAGCTTGGGGACAGGGGGCTACTATGGCTACACCTTC; CDR3: CASSLGTGGYYGYTF
V: TRBV28; J: TRBJ2-2; D: NA; size: NA; length: 15; DNA: TGTGCCAGCAGCCTTGACGACGGATCAGGTGGGGAGCTGTTTTTT; CDR3: CASSLDDGSGGELFF
V: TRBV19; J: TRBJ2-7; D: TRBD2; size: NA; length: 16; DNA: TGTGCCAGTAGGCTAGCGGGAGGCCCATCGTCCTACGAGCAGTACTTC; CDR3: CASRLAGGPSSYEQYF